These 2 T cell receptor beta chains came from one sample sequenced in a study of cytomegalovirus exposure and HLA in healthy donors. PCR primers comprised 60 Vbeta and 13 Jbeta primers. Generated by immunoSEQ multiplex PCR, the TCRdb table keeps only in-frame clones and is missing some. The data hold about 170,000 clones, with roughly 80% observed a single time. The material sequenced was PBMCs. Receptors were obtained from a man aged 25 to 45 in good health and CMV-seropositive.

This rearrangement joins TRBV12-2 to TRBJ1-1. TRBV12-2 is an annotated pseudogene. CDR3 size: 10 residues. The CDR3 DNA sequence: TGTGCAAGTCGCCCCTCCCCGGCTTTCTTT. It yields the protein CASRPSPAFF.

The chain links TRBV4-1 to TRBJ1-3; D gene uncertain. The CDR3 is 15 residues long. V shed 0 bases and J shed 0 bases, with 6 bases lying between them. Germline V gene data show CDR1 as MGHRA and CDR2 as YSYEKL. The CDR3 DNA follows: TGCGCCAGCAGCCAAGACCTGTACTCTGGAAACACCATATATTTT. It encodes CASSQDLYSGNTIYF.